This TCR beta chain stems from a study of T cells in Graves' hyperthyroidism and ophthalmopathy. Findings and limits, study-wide: The model's output predicted ophthalmopathy at a median of about 6.5 months prior to onset. Most clonotypes that expanded in the thyroid above 0.001 also showed up in blood.

The CDR3 loop spans 15 amino acids. Germline CDR1 MGHDK, CDR2 SYGVNS. V dropped 4 bases and J dropped 3 bases, with 16 bases sitting between them. A word on this clonotype: The target antigen is unknown. A single base separates this from a much larger clone, so it may be a read error.

There were TCR beta CDR3 regions amplified from RNA transcripts. With the HTBI primer set, the TCR CDR3 went through a first round of RT-PCR. MiXCR, applied by TCRdb to the multiplex PCR reads, yields one record per CDR3 protein. The data contain hundreds of thousands of distinct CDR3 sequences, more than 30% of them singletons. Orbital computed tomography, thyroid ultrasound, serum thyroxine and TRAb, and clinical symptoms together informed the diagnoses. The sequenced material came from blood. The receptor was isolated from a man younger than 30 with Graves' hyperthyroidism. This sequence joins TRBV25-1 and TRBJ2-7; possible D gene TRBD2, 7 bases. The CDR3 sequence: CASSGGGAAHYEQYF. In DNA, the CDR3 is TGTGCCAGCAGTGGAGGGGGGGCGGCCCACTACGAGCAGTACTTC.